This passage covers 9 T cell receptor beta chains from one sample sequenced in a study of shared clonotypes between healthy human individuals. Assay used: immunoSEQ multiplex PCR; TCRdb lists only in-frame clones, some missing. The sample includes roughly 1,000,000 clones, around 82% of them seen just once. Sequencing input: memory CD4+ T cells from PBMCs. The subset denotes: CD45RA-negative fraction. The receptors derive from a man between 18 and 35 years old in good health. Some clones in this sample may be carry-over from other donors' samples.

The chain links TRBV6-6 to TRBJ1-2; no clear D. Germline V gives CDR1 MNHNY, CDR2 SVGAGI (reference sequence). This CDR3 region has 14 residues. Deletions cut 2 bases from V and 6 bases from J, with 13 bases between. The chain's CDR3 is CASSYLPELNGYTF. The CDR3 nucleotides are TGTGCCAGCAGTTACCTGCCCGAGCTGAATGGCTACACCTTC.

The chain combines TRBV5-1 with TRBJ1-1; no firm D call. The CDR3 has 15 amino acids. CDR1 and CDR2 (germline): SGHRS, YFSETQ. V was trimmed by 0 bases and J by 4 bases, leaving 13 bases between them. CDR3: CASSLGPGSGTEAFF. CDR3 DNA: TGCGCCAGCAGCTTGGGGCCGGGGTCAGGCACTGAAGCTTTCTTT.

This chain links TRBV6-1 with TRBJ1-2; TRBD1 might be the D (6 bases). Germline V lookup: CDR1 MNHNS, CDR2 SASEGT. V gave up 0 bases and J gave up 5 bases, with 16 bases separating them. The CDR3 totals 16 residues. The CDR3 DNA reads TGTGCCAGCAGTGAAGCGCGGGGGGGGCTAATGTATGGCTACACCTTC. It encodes CASSEARGGLMYGYTF.

The chain has TRBV7-3 and TRBJ2-1; D gene uncertain. The CDR3 sequence is 16 residues long. CDR1 SGHTA and CDR2 FQGTGA come from the germline V gene. V was clipped by 4 bases and J by 0 bases, with 13 bases between them. CDR3 DNA: TGTGCCAGCAGCTCTCGCGGCGGAGACTCCTACAATGAGCAGTTCTTC. It encodes CASSSRGGDSYNEQFF.

The chain combines TRBV4-2 with TRBJ1-3; D not certain. Trimming pared 1 base from V and 3 bases from J, leaving 4 bases between. CDR1 is LGHNA and CDR2 is YNFKEQ in the germline V gene. This CDR3 is 13 amino acids long. Here the CDR3 reads CASSQVFGNTIYF. The CDR3 region has the DNA TGTGCCAGCAGCCAAGTCTTTGGAAACACCATATATTTT.

The chain carries TRBV28 and TRBJ2-1; D call uncertain. The V gene's germline CDR1 is MDHEN and CDR2 SYDVKM. There are 13 residues in the CDR3. The CDR3 region has the DNA TGTGTCCTCCGGTTCGGCTCCTACAATGAGCAGTTCTTC. Its translation is CVLRFGSYNEQFF. The full variable domain, rest sourced from reference TRBV28 and TRBJ2-1, is DVKVTQSSRYLVKRTGEKVFLECVQDMDHENMFWYRQDPGLGLRLIYFSYDVKMKEKGDIPEGYSVSREKKERFSLILESASTNQTSMYLCVLRFGSYNEQFFGPGTRLTVL.

The chain joins TRBV30 to TRBJ2-5, with 7 bases identical to TRBD1. The CDR3 consists of 14 residues. Germline V gene data show CDR1 as GTSNPN and CDR2 as SVGIG (reference sequence). Unmatched junction bases numbered 8, after V lost 3 bases and J lost 4 bases. CDR3 sequence (DNA): TGTGCCTGGAGGCGAACAGGGGTCTTAGAGACCCAGTACTTC. As protein: CAWRRTGVLETQYF.

The rearrangement joins TRBV7-9 to TRBJ2-2, with 7 bases that match TRBD2. Losses at the gene ends were 11 bases for V and 0 bases for J; bases not matched to a gene: 9. The germline V gene has CDR1 SEHNR and CDR2 FQNEAQ (reference sequence). The CDR3 is 15 residues long. CDR3 nucleotides: TGTGCCGGGTCCGAGCGGGGCGCGAACACCGGGGAGCTGTTTTTT. It is translated as CAGSERGANTGELFF.

The rearrangement uses TRBV5-1 and TRBJ2-7, with TRBD1 matching over 8 bases. This CDR3 is built from 14 residues. Looked up from germline, CDR1 is SGHRS and CDR2 is YFSETQ. V lost 4 bases, J lost 2 bases, and 5 bases stayed unmatched. The CDR3, as DNA: TGCGCCAGCAGCCAGGACAGGGTTACCTACGAGCAGTACTTC. Translating it yields CASSQDRVTYEQYF.